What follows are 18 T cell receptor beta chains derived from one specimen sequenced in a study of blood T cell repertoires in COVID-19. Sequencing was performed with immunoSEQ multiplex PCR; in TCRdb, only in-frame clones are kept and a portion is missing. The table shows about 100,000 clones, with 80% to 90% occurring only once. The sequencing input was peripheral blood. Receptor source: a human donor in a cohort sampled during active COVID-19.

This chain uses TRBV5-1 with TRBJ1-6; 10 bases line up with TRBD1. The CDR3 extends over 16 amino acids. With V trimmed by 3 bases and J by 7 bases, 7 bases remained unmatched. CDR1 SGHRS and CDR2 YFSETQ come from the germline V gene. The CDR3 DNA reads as TGCGCCAGCAGCTCCGGTCGGGGACAGGGGAATTCACCCCTCCACTTT. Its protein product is CASSSGRGQGNSPLHF.

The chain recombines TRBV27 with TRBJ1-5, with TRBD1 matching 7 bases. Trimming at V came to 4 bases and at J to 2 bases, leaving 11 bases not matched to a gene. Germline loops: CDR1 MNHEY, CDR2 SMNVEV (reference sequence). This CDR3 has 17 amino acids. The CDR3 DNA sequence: TGTGCCAGCAGTTCCCTGTCAGTCGACAGGGGCAATCAGCCCCAGCATTTT. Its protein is CASSSLSVDRGNQPQHF.

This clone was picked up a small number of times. CDR3 nucleotide sequence: TGTGCCAGCAGCTTATCTTCCAACTATGGCTACACCTTC. Translated: CASSLSSNYGYTF. The V and J genes are TRBV7-9 and TRBJ1-2, with D hard to call. V was trimmed by 2 bases and J by 2 bases, leaving 6 bases between them. CDR3 length equals 13 residues. CDR1 is SEHNR, CDR2 FQNEAQ, per germline (reference sequence). Full variable domain (outside the CDR3, taken from reference TRBV7-9 and TRBJ1-2): DTGVSQNPRHKITKRGQNVTFRCDPISEHNRLYWYRQTLGQGPEFLTYFQNEAQLEKSRLLSDRFSAERPKGSFSTLEIQRTEQGDSAMYLCASSLSSNYGYTFGSGTRLTVV.

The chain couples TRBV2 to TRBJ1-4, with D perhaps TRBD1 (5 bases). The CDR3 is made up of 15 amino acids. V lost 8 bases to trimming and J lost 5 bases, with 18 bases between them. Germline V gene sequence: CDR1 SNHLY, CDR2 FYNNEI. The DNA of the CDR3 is TGTGCCAGCGGAGTGGGGCCCCACGGGAATGAAAAACTGTTTTTT. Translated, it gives CASGVGPHGNEKLFF.

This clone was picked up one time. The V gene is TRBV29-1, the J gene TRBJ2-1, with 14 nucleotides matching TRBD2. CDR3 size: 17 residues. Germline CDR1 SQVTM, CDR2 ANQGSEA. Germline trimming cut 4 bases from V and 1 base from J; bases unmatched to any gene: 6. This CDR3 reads CSVAGLAGEGSYNEQFF. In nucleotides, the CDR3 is TGCAGCGTTGCGGGACTAGCGGGAGAAGGTTCCTACAATGAGCAGTTCTTC.

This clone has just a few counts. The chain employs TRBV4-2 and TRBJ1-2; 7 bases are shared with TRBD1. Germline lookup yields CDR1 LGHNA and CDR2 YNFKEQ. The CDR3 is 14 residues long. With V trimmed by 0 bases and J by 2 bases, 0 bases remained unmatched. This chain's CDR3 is CASSQDRGNYGYTF. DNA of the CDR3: TGTGCCAGCAGCCAAGACAGGGGGAACTATGGCTACACCTTC.

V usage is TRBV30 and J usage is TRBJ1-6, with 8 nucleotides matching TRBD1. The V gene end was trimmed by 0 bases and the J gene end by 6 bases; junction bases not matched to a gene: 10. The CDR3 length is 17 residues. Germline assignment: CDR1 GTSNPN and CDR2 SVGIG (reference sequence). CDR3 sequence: CAWSVSRTGLSNSPLHF. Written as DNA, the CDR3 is TGTGCCTGGAGTGTATCCCGGACAGGGTTATCTAATTCACCCCTCCACTTT.

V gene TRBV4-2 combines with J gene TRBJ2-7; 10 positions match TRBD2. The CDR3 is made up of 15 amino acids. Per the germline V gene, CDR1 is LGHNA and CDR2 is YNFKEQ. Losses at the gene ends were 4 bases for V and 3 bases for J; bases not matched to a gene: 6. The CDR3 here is CASSRTSGTNYEQYF. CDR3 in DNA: TGTGCCAGCAGCCGCACTAGCGGGACGAACTACGAGCAGTACTTC.

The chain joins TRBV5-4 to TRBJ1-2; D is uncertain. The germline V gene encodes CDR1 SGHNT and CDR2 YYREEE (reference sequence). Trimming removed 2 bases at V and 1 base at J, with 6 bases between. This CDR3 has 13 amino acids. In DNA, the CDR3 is TGTGCCAGCAGCTTTGAGGGTAACTATGGCTACACCTTC. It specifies CASSFEGNYGYTF.

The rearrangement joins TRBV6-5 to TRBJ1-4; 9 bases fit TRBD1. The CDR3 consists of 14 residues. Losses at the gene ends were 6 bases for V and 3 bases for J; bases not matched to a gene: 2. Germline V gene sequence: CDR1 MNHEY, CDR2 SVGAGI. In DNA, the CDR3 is TGTGCCAGCAGGTGGGACAGGGCTAATGAAAAACTGTTTTTT. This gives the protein CASRWDRANEKLFF.

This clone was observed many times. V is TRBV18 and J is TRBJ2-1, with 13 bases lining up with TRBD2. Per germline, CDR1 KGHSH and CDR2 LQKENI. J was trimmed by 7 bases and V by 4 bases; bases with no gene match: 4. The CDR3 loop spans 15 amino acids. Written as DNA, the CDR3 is TGTGCCAGCTCACGACTAGCGGGAGGAGATAATGAGCAGTTCTTC. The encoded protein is CASSRLAGGDNEQFF.

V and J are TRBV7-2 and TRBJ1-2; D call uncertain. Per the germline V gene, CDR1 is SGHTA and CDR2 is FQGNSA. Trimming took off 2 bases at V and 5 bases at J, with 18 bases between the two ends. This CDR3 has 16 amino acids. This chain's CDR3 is CASSLYRGDRGYGYTF. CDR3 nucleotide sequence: TGTGCCAGCAGCTTATATCGGGGAGATCGGGGTTATGGCTACACCTTC.

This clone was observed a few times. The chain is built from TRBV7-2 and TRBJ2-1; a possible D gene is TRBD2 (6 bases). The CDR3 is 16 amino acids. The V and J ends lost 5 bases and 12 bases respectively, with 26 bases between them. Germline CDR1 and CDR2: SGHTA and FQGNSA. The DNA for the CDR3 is TGTGCCAGCAGCCCGAGAGGGAGCGGCTCCCGGCGGGGGCAGTTCTTC. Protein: CASSPRGSGSRRGQFF.

CDR3 DNA: TGTGCCAGCGTGCAAGACAGTTTCACCGGGGAGCTGTTTTTT. Encoded protein: CASVQDSFTGELFF. V and J are TRBV6-6 and TRBJ2-2; a weak D match, TRBD1 (5 bases). The length of the CDR3 is 14 residues. The germline V gene encodes CDR1 MNHNY and CDR2 SVGAGI (reference sequence). Trimming pared 8 bases from V and 4 bases from J, leaving 14 bases between.

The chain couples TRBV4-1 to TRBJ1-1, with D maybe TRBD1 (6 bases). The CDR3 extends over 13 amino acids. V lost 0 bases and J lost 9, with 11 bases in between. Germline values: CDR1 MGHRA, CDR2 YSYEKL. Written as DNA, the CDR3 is TGCGCCAGCAGCCAAGATAGGGGGACCAAAGCTTTCTTT. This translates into CASSQDRGTKAFF.

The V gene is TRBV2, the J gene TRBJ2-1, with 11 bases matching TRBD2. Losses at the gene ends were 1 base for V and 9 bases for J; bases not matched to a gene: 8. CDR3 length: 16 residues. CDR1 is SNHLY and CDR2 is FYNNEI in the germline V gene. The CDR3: CASSEGLAGGLGEQFF. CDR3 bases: TGTGCCAGCAGTGAAGGGCTAGCGGGGGGTCTTGGTGAGCAGTTCTTC.

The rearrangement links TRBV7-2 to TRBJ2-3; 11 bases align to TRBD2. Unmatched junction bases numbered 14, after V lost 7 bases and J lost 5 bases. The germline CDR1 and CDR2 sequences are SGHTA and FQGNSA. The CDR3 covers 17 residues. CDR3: CASTLGLLAGEGDTQYF. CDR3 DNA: TGTGCCAGCACCTTGGGCCTACTAGCGGGAGAGGGAGATACGCAGTATTTT.

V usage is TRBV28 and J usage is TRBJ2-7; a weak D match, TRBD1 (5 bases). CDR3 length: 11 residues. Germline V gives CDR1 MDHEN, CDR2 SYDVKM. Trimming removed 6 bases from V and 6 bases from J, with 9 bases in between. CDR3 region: CASRQGSEQYF. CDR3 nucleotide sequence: TGTGCCAGCAGGCAGGGTTCCGAGCAGTACTTC.